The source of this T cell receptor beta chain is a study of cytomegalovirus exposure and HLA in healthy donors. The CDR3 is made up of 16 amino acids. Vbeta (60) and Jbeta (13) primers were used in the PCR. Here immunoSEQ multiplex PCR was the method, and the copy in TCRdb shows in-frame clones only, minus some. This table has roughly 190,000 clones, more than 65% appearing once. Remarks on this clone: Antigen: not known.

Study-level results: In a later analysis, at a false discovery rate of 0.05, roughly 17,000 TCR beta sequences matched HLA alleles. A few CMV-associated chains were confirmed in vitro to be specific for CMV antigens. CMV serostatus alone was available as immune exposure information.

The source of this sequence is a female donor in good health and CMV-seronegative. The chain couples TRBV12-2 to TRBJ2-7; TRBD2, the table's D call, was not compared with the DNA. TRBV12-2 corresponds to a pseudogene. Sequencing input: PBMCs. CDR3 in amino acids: CASRPAWGGAPDEQYF. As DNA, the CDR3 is TGTGCAAGTCGCCCTGCTTGGGGGGGGGCGCCCGATGAGCAGTACTTC.